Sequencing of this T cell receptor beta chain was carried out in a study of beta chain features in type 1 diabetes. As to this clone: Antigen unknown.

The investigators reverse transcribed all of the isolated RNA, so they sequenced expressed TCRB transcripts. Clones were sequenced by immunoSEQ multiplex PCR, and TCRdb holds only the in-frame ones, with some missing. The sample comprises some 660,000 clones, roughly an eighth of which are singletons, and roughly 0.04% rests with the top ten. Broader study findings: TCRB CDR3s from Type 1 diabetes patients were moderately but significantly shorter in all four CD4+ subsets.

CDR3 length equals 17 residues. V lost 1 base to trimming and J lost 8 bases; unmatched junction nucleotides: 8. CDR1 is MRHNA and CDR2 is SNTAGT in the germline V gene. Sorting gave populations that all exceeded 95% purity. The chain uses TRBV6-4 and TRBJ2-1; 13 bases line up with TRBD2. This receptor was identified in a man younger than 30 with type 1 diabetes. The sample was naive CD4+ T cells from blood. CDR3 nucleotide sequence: TGTGCCAGCAGTGACTTCCTATTCGGGACTAGCGGGGATGAGCAGTTCTTC. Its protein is CASSDFLFGTSGDEQFF.